Here is one T cell receptor beta chain with its context. Its antigen remains unknown. This entry belongs to a study of T cell responses to AZD1222 COVID-19 vaccine. Study-wide background: Pooling of second doses given at about 4 or about 12 weeks was done. Study-level findings and limits: Two doses of AZD1222 preceded a rise in Spike-specific TCR breadth and depth. The peak T cell response came first, and repertoires were sampled only after it. Among AZD1222 vaccinees, only 5 to 7 were seropositive at baseline.

V shed 0 bases and J shed 6 bases, with 20 bases lying between them. The CDR3 sequence is 18 residues long. The germline V gene encodes CDR1 LNHDA and CDR2 SQIVND (reference sequence). Using immunoSEQ multiplex PCR, the repertoire was profiled, and TCRdb retains in-frame clones only, with some absent. The table lists 150,000 to 200,000 clones, around 90% of them singletons. Sequences were derived from peripheral blood, sampled on day 0 of AZD1222 vaccination. The gene calls are TRBV19 and TRBJ1-4, with D perhaps matching TRBD1 (6 bases). This sequence originates from an adult in good health. Here the CDR3 reads CASSIDQTGNSLYEKLFF. Written as DNA, the CDR3 is TGTGCCAGTAGTATAGATCAAACAGGGAACTCGCTATATGAAAAACTGTTTTTT.